A single sample is the source of the 20 T cell receptor beta chains below, sequenced in a study of T cell clonality in common variable immunodeficiency. The data were produced by immunoSEQ multiplex PCR, yet TCRdb's version contains in-frame clones alone and is incomplete. The sample is made up of 40,000 or so clones, none counted only once. The sequenced material came from peripheral blood mononuclear cells. The receptors were gathered from a person aged 18 to 75 in good health.

As for this clone: Coverage ceases 3 residues before the CDR3 finishes, and the germline J gene fills in the end. The V and J genes are TRBV7-9 and TRBJ1-3, with D possibly being TRBD1 (5 bases). This CDR3 spans 13 amino acids. V was shortened by 6 bases and J by 4 bases, with 10 bases between the two germline ends. Germline CDR1 SEHNR, CDR2 FQNEAQ (reference sequence). The CDR3 region is CASRGDSGNTIYF. The CDR3 bases that were read are TGTGCCAGCAGAGGGGATTCGGGAAACACC. Filled out from reference TRBV7-9 and TRBJ1-3, the complete variable domain reads DTGVSQNPRHKITKRGQNVTFRCDPISEHNRLYWYRQTLGQGPEFLTYFQNEAQLEKSRLLSDRFSAERPKGSFSTLEIQRTEQGDSAMYLCASRGDSGNTIYFGEGSWLTVV.

This clone was recorded many times. The read stops 3 residues short of the end of the CDR3; the missing end is completed from the germline J gene. The genes are TRBV10-1 and TRBJ1-1; D call uncertain. Per germline, CDR1 WNHNN and CDR2 SYGVQD (reference sequence). This CDR3 region has 14 residues. CDR3 sequence reads: CASSDPDIGFVAFF. The sequenced part of the CDR3 DNA is TGCGCCAGCAGTGACCCCGACATCGGATTCGTA.

This clone was seen repeatedly, ten times or more. The CDR3 end is not reached by the read, which stops 3 residues before it; the germline J gene fills it in. The chain carries TRBV2 and TRBJ1-2; perhaps TRBD1 as D (5 bases). The CDR3 is 14 residues long. Trimming removed 5 bases at V and 5 bases at J, with 15 bases between. Germline assignment: CDR1 SNHLY and CDR2 FYNNEI. The CDR3 sequence: CASSLQETVYGYTF. The sequenced part of the CDR3 DNA is TGTGCCAGCAGTTTACAGGAGACAGTATATGGC.

With regard to this clone: The missing CDR3 end, 3 residues past where the read stops, is filled in from the germline J gene. The chain is built from TRBV7-9 and TRBJ2-5; the match to TRBD1 covers 10 bases. Germline assignment: CDR1 SEHNR and CDR2 FQNEAQ (reference sequence). This CDR3 spans 15 amino acids. The V gene end was trimmed by 5 bases and the J gene end by 4 bases; junction bases not matched to a gene: 7. Partial CDR3 DNA: TGTGCCAGCAGCCCGGGACAGGGGCGGGGAGAGACC. As protein: CASSPGQGRGET. The CDR3 in its entirety is CASSPGQGRGETQYF.

This clone was recorded at least ten times. The sequenced fragment ends 3 residues before the CDR3 boundary, so the rest is inferred from the germline J gene. V is TRBV6-1 and J is TRBJ2-7; 7 nucleotides match TRBD1. This CDR3 contains 15 residues. Per the germline V gene, CDR1 is MNHNS and CDR2 is SASEGT. The J segment lost 3 bases and the V segment lost 0 bases, leaving 5 bases of the junction unmatched. This chain's CDR3 is CASSEARGPGYEQYF. The CDR3 DNA, read in part, is TGTGCCAGCAGTGAAGCGAGGGGGCCTGGCTACGAG.

A remark on this clone: The read comes to an end 3 residues before the CDR3 does, leaving the germline J gene to fill in the end. The V gene is TRBV4-2, the J gene TRBJ2-5; 9 bases are a match to TRBD1. V dropped 3 bases and J dropped 1; count of bases not matched to a gene: 9. The CDR3 loop spans 17 amino acids. Germline loops: CDR1 LGHNA, CDR2 YNFKEQ. CDR3 bases read: TGTGCCAGCAGCCATACCGGGACAGGGACCCTCCAAGAGACC. Its protein product is CASSHTGTGTLQET. From start to end, the CDR3 is CASSHTGTGTLQETQYF.

This clone was observed many times. The CDR3 end falls 3 residues outside the read, so it is completed with the germline J gene. The rearrangement joins TRBV6-4 to TRBJ1-4; tentatively, D is TRBD1 (6 bases). Trimming took 6 bases from V and 0 from J, leaving 14 bases between them. Germline V gene data show CDR1 as MRHNA and CDR2 as SNTAGT. The length of the CDR3 is 16 residues. The CDR3: CASRPGTPSTNEKLFF. The part of the CDR3 DNA that was read is TGTGCCAGCAGGCCCGGGACACCATCAACTAATGAAAAA.

This clone came up many times. The read stops 3 residues short of the end of the CDR3; the missing end is completed from the germline J gene. The chain employs TRBV9 and TRBJ1-4, with 8 bases matching TRBD1. CDR3 length: 17 residues. V trimming: 0 bases; J trimming: 6 bases; junction bases outside the gene matches: 10. Per germline, CDR1 SGDLS and CDR2 YYNGEE. The part of the CDR3 DNA that was read is TGTGCCAGCAGCGTAGAAGCGACAGGGGAGGGGGATGAAAAA. Translated: CASSVEATGEGDEK. In full, the CDR3 is CASSVEATGEGDEKLFF.

On this clone itself: The CDR3 extends 3 residues past the end of the read, so its final part is completed from the germline J gene. This chain connects TRBV7-2 to TRBJ2-7, with 9 bases identical to TRBD2. Germline V lookup: CDR1 SGHTA, CDR2 FQGNSA. This CDR3 has 14 amino acids. V gave up 2 bases and J gave up 5 bases; unmatched junction bases: 4. The CDR3 DNA, read in part, is TGTGCCAGCAGCTTAATAGCGGGAGACAACGAG. This sequence encodes CASSLIAGDNE. The full CDR3 sequence reads CASSLIAGDNEQYF.

For this clone: One end of the junction fails to match germline, which may point to a read error. The read gets to within 3 residues of the CDR3 end, and the germline J gene fills in the rest. Other nucleotide sequences in the sample specify the same CDR3. The chain uses TRBV6-4 and TRBJ1-3; D possibly corresponds to TRBD1 (6 bases). Looked up from germline, CDR1 is MRHNA and CDR2 is SNTAGT. This CDR3 contains 15 residues. The chain's CDR3 is CASSEQGIAGNTIYF. CDR3 DNA (partial): TGTGCCAGCAGTGAACAGGGCATCGCTGGAAACACG.

Ten or more counts support this clone. Read data end 3 residues before the CDR3 end; the end is taken from the germline J gene. The rearrangement joins TRBV20-1 to TRBJ2-1, with D uncertain. The CDR3 has 14 residues. Between the trimmed V and J ends, which lost 2 bases and 7 bases, there was a span of 15 bases. Germline assignment: CDR1 DFQATT and CDR2 SNEGSKA (reference sequence). The DNA read from the CDR3 is TGCAGTGCTAGACTTTCTAGTCCCCCAAATGAG. Translated, it gives CSARLSSPPNE. The entire CDR3 protein is CSARLSSPPNEQFF.

This clone was seen many times. The read terminates 3 residues before the CDR3 end, so the remaining end is supplied by the germline J gene. The genes are TRBV28 and TRBJ2-7; D is possibly TRBD2 (6 bases). Germline CDR1 and CDR2: MDHEN and SYDVKM. Trimming cost V 6 bases and J 3 bases, with 15 bases left between them. The length of the CDR3 is 14 residues. CDR3 region: CASRTPGLVYEQYF. CDR3 DNA, as far as it was read: TGTGCCAGCAGAACACCGGGACTGGTCTACGAG.

This clone has ten or more counts. The observed sequence ends 3 residues before the CDR3 terminus, with the missing tail filled in from the germline J gene. The chain carries TRBV11-2 and TRBJ2-7, with a weak D call TRBD2 (5 bases). This CDR3 contains 15 residues. Germline CDR1 reads SGHAT; CDR2 reads FQNNGV. Trimming removed 1 base at V and 1 base at J, with 11 bases between. The CDR3: CASSLVAGFSYEQYF. The CDR3 DNA, read in part, is TGTGCCAGCAGCTTAGTGGCGGGCTTTTCCTACGAG.

This clone was counted many times. The CDR3 loop reads CASSEYTYNSPLHF. CDR3 bases read: TGTGCCAGCAGTGAATACACCTATAATTCACCC. The genes are TRBV6-1 and TRBJ1-6; D uncertain. The read ends 3 residues shy of where the CDR3 ends; the end is completed using the germline J gene. V lost 2 bases to trimming and J lost 2 bases, with 4 bases between them. This CDR3 is 14 amino acids long. CDR1 is MNHNS, CDR2 SASEGT, per germline.

This clone came up a few times. The observed sequence ends 3 residues before the CDR3 terminus, with the missing tail filled in from the germline J gene. This chain connects TRBV2 to TRBJ1-3, with TRBD1 matching 10 bases. Per germline, CDR1 SNHLY and CDR2 FYNNEI. V lost 9 bases to trimming and J lost 2 bases; unmatched junction nucleotides: 10. The CDR3 runs to 16 residues. The CDR3 sequence is CASSIKTGGTGNTIYF. The part of the CDR3 DNA that was read is TGTGCCAGTTCTATTAAGACAGGGGGCACTGGAAACACC. Together with reference TRBV2 and TRBJ1-3, the CDR3 gives the full variable domain: EPEVTQTPSHQVTQMGQEVILRCVPISNHLYFYWYRQILGQKVEFLVSFYNNEISEKSEIFDDQFSVERPDGSNFTLKIRSTKLEDSAMYFCASSIKTGGTGNTIYFGEGSWLTVV.

This clone has ten or more counts. CDR3 sequence reads: CASSLDGRTSGNTIYF. The sequenced CDR3 bases are TGCGCCAGCAGCTTGGACGGGAGGACTTCTGGAAACACC. The gene calls are TRBV5-1 and TRBJ1-3; no clear D. The sequence runs out 3 residues before the end of the CDR3; the remainder is reconstructed from the germline J gene. CDR3 length: 16 residues. CDR1 and CDR2 from the germline V gene are SGHRS and YFSETQ. The germline V and J ends were trimmed by 0 bases and 1 base, with 11 bases remaining between them.

This clone was seen ten or more times. The sequenced fragment ends 3 residues before the CDR3 boundary, so the rest is inferred from the germline J gene. The genes are TRBV5-1 and TRBJ1-5; D perhaps matches TRBD1 (5 bases). This CDR3 region has 14 residues. Per germline, CDR1 SGHRS and CDR2 YFSETQ. Trimming removed 1 base from V and 5 bases from J, with 10 bases in between. CDR3 residues: CASSLLGPDQPQHF. Partial CDR3 DNA: TGCGCCAGCAGCTTGTTGGGGCCGGATCAGCCC.

This clone was detected ten times or more. The read comes to an end 3 residues before the CDR3 does, leaving the germline J gene to fill in the end. This chain uses TRBV29-1 with TRBJ2-7; 8 nucleotides agree with TRBD1. The CDR3 consists of 14 residues. CDR1 and CDR2 (germline): SQVTM, ANQGSEA. Trimming at V came to 6 bases and at J to 0 bases, leaving 7 bases not matched to a gene. The sequenced CDR3 bases are TGCAGCGTCCGAGTGGGACAGGCCTCCTACGAG. Amino acids: CSVRVGQASYE. The full CDR3 reads CSVRVGQASYEQYF.

This clone showed up just a few times. The DNA read from the CDR3 is TGTGCCAGCAGCGCCCGGACAGGGAGAATGGGCGAC. Amino acid sequence: CASSARTGRMGD. The CDR3, in full, reads CASSARTGRMGDYTF. J is TRBJ1-2 and V is TRBV7-2; 8 bases match TRBD1. The observed sequence ends 3 residues before the CDR3 terminus, with the missing tail filled in from the germline J gene. CDR1 and CDR2 from the germline V gene are SGHTA and FQGNSA. There are 15 residues in the CDR3.

This clone was detected many times. The CDR3 end lies 3 residues beyond the end of the read and is filled in from the germline J gene. The genes are TRBV29-1 and TRBJ2-3, with 11 bases identical to TRBD2. This CDR3 has 15 residues. Germline CDR1 is SQVTM and CDR2 is ANQGSEA. The DNA read from the CDR3 is TGCAGCGTCAAGCTCGGGACTAGCGGCAAAGAGACG. This gives the protein CSVKLGTSGKET. The entire CDR3 reads CSVKLGTSGKETQYF.